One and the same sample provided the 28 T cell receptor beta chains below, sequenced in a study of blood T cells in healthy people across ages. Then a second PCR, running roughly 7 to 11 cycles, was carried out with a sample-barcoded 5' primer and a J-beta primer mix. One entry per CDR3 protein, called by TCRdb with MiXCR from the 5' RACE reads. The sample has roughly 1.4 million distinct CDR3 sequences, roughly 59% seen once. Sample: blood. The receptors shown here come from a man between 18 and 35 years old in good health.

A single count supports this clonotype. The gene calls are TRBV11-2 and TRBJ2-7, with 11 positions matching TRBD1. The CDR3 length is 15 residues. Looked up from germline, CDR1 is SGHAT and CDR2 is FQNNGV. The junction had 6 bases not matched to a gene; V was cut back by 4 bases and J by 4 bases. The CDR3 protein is CASSSRDRGVYEQYF. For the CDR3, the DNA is TGTGCCAGCAGCTCCCGGGACAGGGGGGTTTACGAGCAGTACTTC.

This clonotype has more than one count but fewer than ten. This CDR3 reads CASSLMSMDSSYEQYF. CDR3 bases: TGCGCCAGCAGCTTGATGTCGATGGACAGCTCCTACGAGCAGTACTTC. This sequence joins TRBV5-1 and TRBJ2-7; the D gene is possibly TRBD1 (6 bases). Germline V gives CDR1 SGHRS, CDR2 YFSETQ. V gave up 1 base and J gave up 0 bases, with 14 bases separating them. The CDR3 loop spans 16 amino acids.

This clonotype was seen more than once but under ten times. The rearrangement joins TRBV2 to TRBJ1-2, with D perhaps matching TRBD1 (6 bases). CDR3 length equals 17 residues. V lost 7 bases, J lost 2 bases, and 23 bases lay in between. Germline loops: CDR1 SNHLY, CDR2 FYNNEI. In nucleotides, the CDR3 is TGTGCCAGCACCCTGAAAAGTTCCCCAGGGGAGAACTATGGCTACACCTTC. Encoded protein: CASTLKSSPGENYGYTF.

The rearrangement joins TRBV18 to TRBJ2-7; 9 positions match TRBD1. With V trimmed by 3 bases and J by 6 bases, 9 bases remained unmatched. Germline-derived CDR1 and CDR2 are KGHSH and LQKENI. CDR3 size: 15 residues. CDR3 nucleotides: TGTGCCAGCTCACCGGGGGGACAGGGATCTAGCGAGCAGTACTTC. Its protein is CASSPGGQGSSEQYF.

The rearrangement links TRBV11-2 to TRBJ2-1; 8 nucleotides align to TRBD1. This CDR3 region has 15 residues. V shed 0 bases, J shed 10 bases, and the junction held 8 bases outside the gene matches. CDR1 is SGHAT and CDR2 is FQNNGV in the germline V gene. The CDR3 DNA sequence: TGTGCCAGCAGCTTAGATGGGACAGGCCTTTACGAGCAGTTCTTC. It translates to CASSLDGTGLYEQFF.

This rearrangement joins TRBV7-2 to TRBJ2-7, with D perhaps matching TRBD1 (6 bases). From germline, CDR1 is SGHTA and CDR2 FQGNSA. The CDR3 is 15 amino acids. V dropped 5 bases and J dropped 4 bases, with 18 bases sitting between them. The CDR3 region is CASSPSGTQRYEQYF. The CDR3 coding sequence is TGTGCCAGCAGCCCTTCCGGGACACAGAGGTACGAGCAGTACTTC.

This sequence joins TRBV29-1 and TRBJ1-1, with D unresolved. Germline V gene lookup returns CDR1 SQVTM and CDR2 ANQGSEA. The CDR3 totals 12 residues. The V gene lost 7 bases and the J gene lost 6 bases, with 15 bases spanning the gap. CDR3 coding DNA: TGCAGCGCGCTACCGGTCGGGGCTGAAGCTTTCTTT. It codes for CSALPVGAEAFF.

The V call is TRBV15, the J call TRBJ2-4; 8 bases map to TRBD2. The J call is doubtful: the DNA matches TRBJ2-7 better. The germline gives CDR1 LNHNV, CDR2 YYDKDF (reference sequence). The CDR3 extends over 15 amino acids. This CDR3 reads CATSIELAGAYEQYF. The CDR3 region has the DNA TGTGCCACCAGCATTGAGCTAGCGGGTGCCTACGAGCAGTACTTC.

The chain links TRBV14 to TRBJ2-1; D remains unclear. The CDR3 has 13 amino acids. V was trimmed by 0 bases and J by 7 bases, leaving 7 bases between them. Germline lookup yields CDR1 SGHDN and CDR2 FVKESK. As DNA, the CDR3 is TGTGCCAGCAGCCAAGATATGGTAAATGAGCAGTTCTTC. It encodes CASSQDMVNEQFF.

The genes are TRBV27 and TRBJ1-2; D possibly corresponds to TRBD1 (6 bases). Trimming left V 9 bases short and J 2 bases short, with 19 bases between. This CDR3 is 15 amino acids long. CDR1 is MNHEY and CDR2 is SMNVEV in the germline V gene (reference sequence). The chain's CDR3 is CASGWGGNINYGYTF. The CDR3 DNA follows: TGTGCCAGTGGATGGGGGGGCAACATCAACTATGGCTACACCTTC.

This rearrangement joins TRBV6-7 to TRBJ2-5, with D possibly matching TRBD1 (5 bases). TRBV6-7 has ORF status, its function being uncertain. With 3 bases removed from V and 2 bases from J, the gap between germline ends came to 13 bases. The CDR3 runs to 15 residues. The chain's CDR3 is CASSYQPGKQETQYF. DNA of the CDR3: TGTGCCAGCAGTTATCAGCCAGGGAAGCAAGAGACCCAGTACTTC.

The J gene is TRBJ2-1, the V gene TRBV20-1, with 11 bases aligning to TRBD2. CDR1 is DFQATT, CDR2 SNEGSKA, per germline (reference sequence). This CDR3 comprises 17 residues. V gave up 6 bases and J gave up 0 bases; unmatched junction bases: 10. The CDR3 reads CSAQGLAGQSSYNEQFF. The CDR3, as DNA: TGCAGTGCACAAGGACTAGCGGGTCAGAGCTCCTACAATGAGCAGTTCTTC.

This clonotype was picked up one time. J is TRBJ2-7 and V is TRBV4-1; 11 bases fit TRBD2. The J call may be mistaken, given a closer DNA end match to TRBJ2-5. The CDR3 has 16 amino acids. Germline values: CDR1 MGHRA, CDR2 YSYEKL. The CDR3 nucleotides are TGCGCCAGCAGGATGACCACTAGCGGGAGTGCAGAGACCCAGTACTTC. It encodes CASRMTTSGSAETQYF.

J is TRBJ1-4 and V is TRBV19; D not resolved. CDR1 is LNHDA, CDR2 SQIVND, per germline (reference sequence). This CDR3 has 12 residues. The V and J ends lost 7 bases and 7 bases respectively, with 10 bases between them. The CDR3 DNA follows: TGTGCCAGTATGGGAGAGGGTGAAAAACTGTTTTTT. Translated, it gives CASMGEGEKLFF.

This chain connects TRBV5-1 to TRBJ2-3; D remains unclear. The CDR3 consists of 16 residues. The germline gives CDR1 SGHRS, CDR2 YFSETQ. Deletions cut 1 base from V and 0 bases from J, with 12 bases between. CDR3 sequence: CASSLRTALSTDTQYF. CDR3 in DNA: TGCGCCAGCAGCTTGAGGACGGCGCTTAGCACAGATACGCAGTATTTT. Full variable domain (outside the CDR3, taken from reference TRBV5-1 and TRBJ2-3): KAGVTQTPRYLIKTRGQQVTLSCSPISGHRSVSWYQQTPGQGLQFLFEYFSETQRNKGNFPGRFSGRQFSNSRSEMNVSTLELGDSALYLCASSLRTALSTDTQYFGPGTRLTVL.

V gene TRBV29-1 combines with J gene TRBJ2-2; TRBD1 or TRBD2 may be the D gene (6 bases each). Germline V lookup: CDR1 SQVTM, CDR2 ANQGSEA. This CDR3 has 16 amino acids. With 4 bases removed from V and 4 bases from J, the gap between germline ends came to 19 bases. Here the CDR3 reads CSVGGVIGGTTGELFF. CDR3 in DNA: TGCAGCGTTGGGGGGGTTATTGGGGGCACCACCGGGGAGCTGTTTTTT.

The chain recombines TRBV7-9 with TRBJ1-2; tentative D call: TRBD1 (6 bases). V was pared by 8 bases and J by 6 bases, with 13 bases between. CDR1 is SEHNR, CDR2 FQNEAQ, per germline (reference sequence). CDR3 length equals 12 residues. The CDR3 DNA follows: TGTGCCAGCGGGCCCAAGGGGGATGGCTACACCTTC. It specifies CASGPKGDGYTF.

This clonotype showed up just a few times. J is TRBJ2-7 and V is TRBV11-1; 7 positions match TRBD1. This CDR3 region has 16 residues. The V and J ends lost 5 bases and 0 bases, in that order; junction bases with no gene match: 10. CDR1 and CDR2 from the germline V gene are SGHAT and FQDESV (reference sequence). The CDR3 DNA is TGTGCCAGCAGCCCGAGACAGGGTAGGAGCTCCTACGAGCAGTACTTC. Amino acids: CASSPRQGRSSYEQYF.

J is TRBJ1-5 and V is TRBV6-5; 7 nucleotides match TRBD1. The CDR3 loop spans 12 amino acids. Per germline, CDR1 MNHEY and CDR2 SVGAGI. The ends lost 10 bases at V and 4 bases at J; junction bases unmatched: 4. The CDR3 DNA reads TGTGCCACCGGACAGGTAAATCAGCCCCAGCATTTT. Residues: CATGQVNQPQHF.

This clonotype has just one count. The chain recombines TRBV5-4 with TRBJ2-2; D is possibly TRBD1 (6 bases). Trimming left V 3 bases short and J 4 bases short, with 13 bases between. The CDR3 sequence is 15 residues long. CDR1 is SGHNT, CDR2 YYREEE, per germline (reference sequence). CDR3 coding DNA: TGTGCCAGCAGCTCCCCCGGGACACCCACCGGGGAGCTGTTTTTT. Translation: CASSSPGTPTGELFF.

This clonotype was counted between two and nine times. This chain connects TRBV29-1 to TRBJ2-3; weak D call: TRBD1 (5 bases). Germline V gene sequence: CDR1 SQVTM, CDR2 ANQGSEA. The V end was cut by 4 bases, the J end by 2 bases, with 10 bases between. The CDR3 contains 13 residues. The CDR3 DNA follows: TGCAGCGTTGGACAGATCCTCACAGATACGCAGTATTTT. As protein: CSVGQILTDTQYF.

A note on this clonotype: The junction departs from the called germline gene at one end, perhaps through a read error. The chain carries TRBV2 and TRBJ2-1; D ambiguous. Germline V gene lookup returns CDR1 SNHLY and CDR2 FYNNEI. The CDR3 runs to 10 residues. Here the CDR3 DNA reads TGTGCCTCTCCCTCCAATGAACAGTTCTTC. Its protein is CASPSNEQFF. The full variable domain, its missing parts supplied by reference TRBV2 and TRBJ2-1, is EPEVTQTPSHQVTQMGQEVILRCVPISNHLYFYWYRQILGQKVEFLVSFYNNEISEKSEIFDDQFSVERPDGSNFTLKIRSTKLEDSAMYFCASPSNEQFFGPGTRLTVL.

This CDR3 reads CASSQEHRDTDTQYF. The CDR3 region has the DNA TGCGCCAGCAGCCAAGAACACAGGGATACAGATACGCAGTATTTT. V gene TRBV4-3 combines with J gene TRBJ2-3; D might be TRBD1 (6 bases). This CDR3 contains 15 residues. V was shortened by 0 bases and J by 3 bases, with 10 bases between the two germline ends. Germline V CDR1 and CDR2: LGHNA, YSLEER.

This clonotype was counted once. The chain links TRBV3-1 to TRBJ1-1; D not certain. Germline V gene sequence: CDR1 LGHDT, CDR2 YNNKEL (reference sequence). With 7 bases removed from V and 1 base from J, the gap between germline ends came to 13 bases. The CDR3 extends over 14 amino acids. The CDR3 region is CASTPRRSNTEAFF. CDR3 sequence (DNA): TGTGCCAGCACCCCCAGACGTTCGAACACTGAAGCTTTCTTT.

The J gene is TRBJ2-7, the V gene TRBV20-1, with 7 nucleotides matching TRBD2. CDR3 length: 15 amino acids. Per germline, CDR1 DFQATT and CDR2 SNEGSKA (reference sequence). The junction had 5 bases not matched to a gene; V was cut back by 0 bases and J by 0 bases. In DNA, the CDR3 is TGCAGTGCTAGAGACCCGCGGGAGCTCTCCTACGAGCAGTACTTC. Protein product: CSARDPRELSYEQYF.

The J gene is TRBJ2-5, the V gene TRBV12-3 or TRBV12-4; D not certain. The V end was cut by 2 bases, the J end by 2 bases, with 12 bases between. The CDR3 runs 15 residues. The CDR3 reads CASSLSTQPQETQYF. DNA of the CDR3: TGTGCCAGCAGTTTAAGCACACAGCCACAAGAGACCCAGTACTTC.

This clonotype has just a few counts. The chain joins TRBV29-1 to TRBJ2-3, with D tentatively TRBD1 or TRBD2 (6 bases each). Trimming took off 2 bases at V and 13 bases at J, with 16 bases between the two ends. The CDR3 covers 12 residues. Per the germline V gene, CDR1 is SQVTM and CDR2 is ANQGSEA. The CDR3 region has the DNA TGCAGCGTTGAATCGAGGGGGGTCTCGAAGTATTTT. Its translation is CSVESRGVSKYF.

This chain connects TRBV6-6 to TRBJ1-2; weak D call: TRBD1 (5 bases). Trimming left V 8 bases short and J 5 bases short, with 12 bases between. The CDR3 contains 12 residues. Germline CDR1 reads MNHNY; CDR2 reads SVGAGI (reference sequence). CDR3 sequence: CASGAEGYGYTF. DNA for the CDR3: TGTGCCAGCGGGGCCGAGGGTTATGGCTACACCTTC.